This TCR beta chain was profiled in a study of blood T cell repertoires in COVID-19. Study-level background: The United States, Italy and Spain were the sources of the acute and convalescent COVID-19 samples.

Study processing details: Amplifying reference gene primers gave estimates of nucleated cell counts. The protocol was immunoSEQ multiplex PCR, while the TCRdb copy is restricted to in-frame clones and leaves out a portion. The V and J calls and clone size are taken from that table; D and trimming were inferred from the DNA. The data hold about 180,000 clones, with roughly four fifths observed a single time. Trimming removed 1 base from V and 6 bases from J, with 10 bases in between. CDR3 size: 14 residues. Germline CDR1 reads SEHNR; CDR2 reads FQNEAQ (reference sequence). The genes are TRBV7-9 and TRBJ1-5; D not certain. The source is a human donor in a cohort sampled during active COVID-19. The sequenced material came from peripheral blood. The CDR3 nucleotides read TGTGCCAGCAGCTTAGGTAACGAGGGTCAGCCCCAGCATTTT. Its translation: CASSLGNEGQPQHF.